The 13 T cell receptor beta chains below all came from one sample that was sequenced in a study of T cell responses to AZD1222 COVID-19 vaccine. Libraries were prepared by immunoSEQ multiplex PCR; TCRdb keeps only in-frame clonotypes and omits some of them. The table shows under 150,000 clones, with 75% to 85% occurring only once. Here the sequenced sample was peripheral blood, taken 28 days after the second dose of the MenACWY control vaccine. Receptors were obtained from an adult who received the MenACWY meningococcal vaccine as a control.

V gene TRBV7-9 combines with J gene TRBJ2-7, with D perhaps TRBD2 (5 bases). The V gene lost 1 base and the J gene lost 9 bases, with 10 bases spanning the gap. Germline V CDR1 and CDR2: SEHNR, FQNEAQ (reference sequence). The CDR3 runs to 12 residues. The CDR3 sequence is CASSLGGLGQYV. DNA of the CDR3: TGTGCCAGCAGCTTAGGAGGGCTCGGGCAGTACGTC.

The rearrangement joins TRBV12-3 or TRBV12-4 to TRBJ2-2; D not certain. V was clipped by 5 bases and J by 1 base, with 5 bases between them. This CDR3 has 13 amino acids. CDR3 sequence reads: CASSPLNTGELFF. In DNA, the CDR3 is TGTGCCAGCAGTCCCCTGAACACCGGGGAGCTGTTTTTT.

This rearrangement joins TRBV7-9 to TRBJ1-5, with 8 bases matching TRBD1. J was trimmed by 1 base and V by 1 base; bases with no gene match: 3. This CDR3 spans 16 amino acids. Germline lookup yields CDR1 SEHNR and CDR2 FQNEAQ (reference sequence). CDR3 in amino acids: CASSLGTGLSNQPQHF. In DNA form, the CDR3 reads TGTGCCAGCAGCTTAGGGACAGGGCTGAGCAATCAGCCCCAGCATTTT.

The rearrangement links TRBV10-2 to TRBJ2-7; the D gene could be TRBD1 or TRBD2 (7 bases each). V lost 0 bases, J lost 2 bases, and 26 bases lay in between. Per the germline V gene, CDR1 is WSHSY and CDR2 is SAAADI. The CDR3 has 20 amino acids. Here the CDR3 reads CASSESYRGRLTGGPYEQYF. The CDR3 DNA sequence: TGCGCCAGCAGTGAGTCTTATAGGGGGCGGTTAACGGGAGGCCCCTACGAGCAGTACTTC.

The V and J genes are TRBV10-3 and TRBJ2-1; TRBD2 matches at 12 bases. Germline CDR1 reads ENHRY; CDR2 reads SYGVKD. CDR3 length equals 17 residues. The V and J ends lost 4 bases and 0 bases, in that order; junction bases with no gene match: 4. This CDR3 reads CAISGGLAGPSYNEQFF. The CDR3 DNA sequence: TGTGCCATCAGTGGCGGACTAGCGGGACCCTCCTACAATGAGCAGTTCTTC.

This clone appeared once. The chain couples TRBV6-4 to TRBJ1-1; D gene ambiguous. The CDR3 loop spans 11 amino acids. Deletions cut 7 bases from V and 7 bases from J, with 10 bases between. Germline CDR1 MRHNA, CDR2 SNTAGT. The CDR3 region is CASKRYGEAFF. The CDR3, as DNA: TGTGCCAGCAAACGGTACGGTGAAGCTTTCTTT.

The chain is built from TRBV4-2 and TRBJ1-2; D might be TRBD1 (5 bases). V was clipped by 4 bases and J by 8 bases, with 20 bases between them. CDR1 is LGHNA and CDR2 is YNFKEQ in the germline V gene. This CDR3 is built from 15 residues. This CDR3 is CASSPDRTDTMGYTF. For the CDR3, the DNA is TGTGCCAGCAGCCCCGACCGGACGGACACTATGGGCTACACCTTC.

The J gene is TRBJ1-2, the V gene TRBV2; possible D gene TRBD1, 5 bases. Germline CDR1 and CDR2: SNHLY and FYNNEI. The V and J ends lost 3 bases and 7 bases respectively, with 12 bases between them. The CDR3 has 13 residues. CDR3 sequence reads: CASSESPGFGYTF. The CDR3 DNA is TGTGCCAGCAGTGAGAGTCCAGGGTTTGGCTACACCTTC.

V gene TRBV19 combines with J gene TRBJ1-5, with a possible D match to TRBD1 (5 bases). V was clipped by 5 bases and J by 2 bases, with 10 bases between them. The CDR3 length is 14 residues. CDR1 is LNHDA, CDR2 SQIVND, per germline (reference sequence). CDR3 in DNA: TGTGCCAGTAGTGAGCAGGGTGGCAATCAGCCCCAGCATTTT. This gives the protein CASSEQGGNQPQHF.

This clone was recorded only once. The V gene is TRBV11-2, the J gene TRBJ2-4, with D maybe TRBD1 (7 bases). Germline lookup yields CDR1 SGHAT and CDR2 FQNNGV. This CDR3 spans 18 amino acids. With 5 bases removed from V and 6 bases from J, the gap between germline ends came to 26 bases. The CDR3 here is CASSPKRTGGGFGNIQYF. DNA of the CDR3: TGTGCCAGCAGCCCGAAACGGACAGGCGGAGGGTTTGGAAACATTCAGTACTTC. The variable domain in full, completed from reference TRBV11-2 and TRBJ2-4, reads EAGVAQSPRYKIIEKRQSVAFWCNPISGHATLYWYQQILGQGPKLLIQFQNNGVVDDSQLPKDRFSAERLKGVDSTLKIQPAKLEDSAVYLCASSPKRTGGGFGNIQYFGAGTRLSVL.

The chain employs TRBV7-2 and TRBJ2-2; D is unresolved. The CDR3 is 15 amino acids. In germline, CDR1 is SGHTA, CDR2 FQGNSA. The V end was cut by 5 bases, the J end by 1 base, with 11 bases between. The CDR3 nucleotides are TGTGCCAGCAGCATTGGACCACTGAACACCGGGGAGCTGTTTTTT. It encodes CASSIGPLNTGELFF.

The chain recombines TRBV10-3 with TRBJ2-7; D remains ambiguous. Looked up from germline, CDR1 is ENHRY and CDR2 is SYGVKD. Trimming took 0 bases from V and 4 from J, leaving 7 bases between them. The CDR3 has 13 amino acids. The CDR3 region has the DNA TGTGCCATCAGTGAGTCGCTGTCATACGAGCAGTACTTC. It codes for CAISESLSYEQYF.

V and J are TRBV19 and TRBJ1-6; 7 bases agree with TRBD1. The CDR3 extends over 12 amino acids. Germline V lookup: CDR1 LNHDA, CDR2 SQIVND (reference sequence). J was trimmed by 10 bases and V by 7 bases; bases with no gene match: 4. The CDR3 is CASKTGSSPLHF. CDR3 DNA sequence: TGTGCCAGTAAGACAGGGAGCTCACCCCTCCACTTT.